The entry below describes one T cell receptor (beta chain). The CDR3 has 16 residues. Trimming cost V 8 bases and J 5 bases; bases outside gene matches: 12. Germline lookup yields CDR1 MDHEN and CDR2 SYDVKM. This entry is derived from a study of blood T cell repertoires in COVID-19. Overall study: The United States, Italy and Spain were the sources of the acute and convalescent COVID-19 samples. T cells, B-cell-depleted T cells, or PBMCs supplied cDNA or gDNA.

In the authors' workflow: Estimation of nucleated cell counts was performed using reference gene primer amplification. Method: immunoSEQ multiplex PCR; TCRdb's copy keeps in-frame clones and lacks some. That table gives V, J and clone size, and the DNA gave D and trimming. The table includes roughly 190,000 clones, roughly 80% detected once. The TCR originated in a human donor with acute or convalescent COVID-19. The donor label of this sample is uncertain. V and J are TRBV28 and TRBJ2-5; TRBD2 matches 12 bases. Sequencing was done on a sample of peripheral blood. The chain's CDR3 is CASRSTSGRLGETQYF. The CDR3 nucleotides are TGTGCCAGCCGATCGACTAGCGGGAGATTGGGGGAGACCCAGTACTTC. Full variable domain (remainder filled in from reference TRBV28 and TRBJ2-5): DVKVTQSSRYLVKRTGEKVFLECVQDMDHENMFWYRQDPGLGLRLIYFSYDVKMKEKGDIPEGYSVSREKKERFSLILESASTNQTSMYLCASRSTSGRLGETQYFGPGTRLLVL.